The clone carrying this T cell receptor (beta chain) appeared a single time. Antigen: not known. The data were taken from a study of T cells in Graves' hyperthyroidism and ophthalmopathy. Study outcomes and limitations: The model's output predicted ophthalmopathy at a median of roughly 6.9 months prior to onset.

Uncontrolled infection, other autoimmune disease, pregnancy or lactation barred patients from enrollment. Researchers amplified the TCR beta CDR3 regions from RNA transcripts. A first-round RT-PCR of the TCR CDR3 used the HTBI primer set. TCRdb redid the calling of the multiplex PCR reads with MiXCR, one entry per CDR3 protein. The repertoire consists of about 540,000 distinct CDR3 sequences, with about half occurring once and the leading ten covering around 8%. The clonotype comes from a woman between 18 and 30 years old with Graves' hyperthyroidism. The source material was peripheral blood or thyroid tissue (not recorded which).

The CDR3 region is CASSATPQPQHF. The DNA of the CDR3 is TGTGCCAGTAGTGCAACCCCCCAGCCCCAGCATTTT. The rearrangement uses TRBV19 and TRBJ1-5; no definite D call. Trimming stripped 5 bases from V and 7 bases from J, with 9 bases between. Germline CDR1 reads LNHDA; CDR2 reads SQIVND (reference sequence). The CDR3 totals 12 residues. Together with reference TRBV19 and TRBJ1-5, the CDR3 gives the full variable domain: DGGITQSPKYLFRKEGQNVTLSCEQNLNHDAMYWYRQDPGQGLRLIYYSQIVNDFQKGDIAEGYSVSREKKESFPLTVTSAQKNPTAFYLCASSATPQPQHFGDGTRLSIL.